The clone carrying this T cell receptor (beta chain) was observed many times. The data were taken from a study of T-cell reconstitution after alpha-beta-depleted transplantation in children. Trimming took 3 bases from V and 5 from J, leaving 17 bases between them. The CDR3 sequence is 15 residues long. CDR1 and CDR2 (germline): DFQATT, SNEGSKA (reference sequence). Library preparation (for TCRbeta) was performed with unique molecular identifiers. TCRdb passed the PCR reads through MiXCR, listing each CDR3 protein once. This table has around 500,000 distinct CDR3 sequences, about 23% appearing once. The chain uses TRBV20-1 and TRBJ1-5; tentative D call: TRBD1 (5 bases). This receptor was obtained from a boy under three years old who had a stem cell transplant for acute myeloid leukemia, so the T cells may come from the graft donor. The sample consisted of PBMCs, mostly from graft donor cells, taken 360 days after TCRalphabeta/CD19-depleted stem cell transplant. The CDR3 is CSARGPPGDYQPQHF. CDR3 coding DNA: TGCAGTGCTAGGGGTCCCCCGGGGGATTATCAGCCCCAGCATTTT.